The sequence of this T cell receptor beta chain was determined in a study of blood T cell repertoires in COVID-19 (dated by TCRdb to about 2020). Turning to the overall study: Samples from collaborators originated in the United States, Italy and Spain and spanned both the acute and convalescent phases of COVID-19. Where HLA class I and class II types were available, the types were taken from metadata supplied by the sample provider, not from assay-based typing. Sample metadata almost always included a de-identified subject ID, COVID-19 status, age in years and sex. Samples came from the ongoing ImmuneRACE study (first 160 participants) plus 1,254 subjects from 6 global collaborators. The material from the prospective study consisted of cDNA or gDNA derived from T cells, B-cell-depleted T cells, or PBMCs. Deeply sampled blood TCRbeta repertoires from subjects exposed to, actively infected with, or recovered from COVID-19 were included in the dataset. The repertoires were released in a freely available public database meant as a resource for research on the immune response to SARS-CoV-2.

Participants in the prospective study were enrolled through a virtual design, were aged about 18 to 90 years, and lived in roughly 26 United States geographic areas. Cohort assignment in the prospective study relied on participant-reported clinical history from a screening survey and a study questionnaire. Exposed participants had been in contact, within 2 weeks of entering the study, with a person who had a PCR-confirmed or clinician-diagnosed case of COVID-19. Each participant in the prospective study had whole blood, serum and a nasopharyngeal or oropharyngeal swab collected by mobile phlebotomists. Prospective study participants could optionally give additional blood draws and questionnaires over an approximately two-month period. Before DNA extraction, prospective study blood samples were shipped either frozen or at room temperature. To note about this clone: The specificity of this receptor is unknown. Per-base quality was not reported, and no clone a single base away is much larger than it.

The immunoSEQ Assay, a bias-controlled multiplex PCR, was used to amplify TCRbeta CDR3 regions from genomic DNA. The study's processing was this. The number of nucleated cells in each sample was estimated by amplification of reference gene primers within the assay. To quantify the absolute abundance of each unique TCRbeta CDR3 rearrangement, sequence reads were collapsed and filtered. For each sample, productive Simpson clonality was calculated as the square root of Simpson's diversity index over productive rearrangements. TCRdb's version of the immuneACCESS table is confined to in-frame rearrangements and falls short of the full clone set. An unresolved V gene accounts for under half of the shortfall where checked; the remainder is of unknown origin. That table furnishes V, J and clone size, whereas the DNA furnished D and trimming. The sample profile shows 320,000 or so clones; about 85% of them were found once. The ten most abundant clones make up over 1.5% of the sample.

The research as a whole found: How much clinical and demographic metadata was included differed by source and by participant, and the metadata was provided uncurated.

The specimen sequenced was PBMCs or T cells enriched from blood (not recorded which). This receptor was obtained from a woman aged 25-40 years who had been exposed to COVID-19.

Here the CDR3 is given as CASISTGGAGDTQYF. DNA sequence: TGTGCCAGTATCTCCACGGGAGGGGCAGGAGATACGCAGTATTTT. The chain was built from TRBV19 and TRBJ2-3, with TRBD2 identical over 8 junction bases. From V the trimming removes 7 bases and from J it removes 5 bases, while the gene matches leave 11 bases of the junction unaccounted for. The CDR3 contains 15 residues, cysteine and phenylalanine counted. Of all the DNA, just the CDR3 is kept, 45 bases in frame from base 1. CDR1 LNHDA and CDR2 SQIVND were looked up in the germline V gene (reference sequence).